What follows are 17 T cell receptor beta chains derived from one specimen sequenced in a study of Tregs in tolerant kidney transplant recipients. Clones were sequenced by immunoSEQ multiplex PCR, and TCRdb holds only the in-frame ones, with some missing. This sample carries around 85,000 clones, about 91% of them seen once, and the ten largest clones take about 0.34%. This sample comprised Tregs from blood, obtained before the transplant. The source of these receptors is a human donor who received a combined kidney and bone marrow transplant.

The chain uses TRBV18 and TRBJ2-7, with 10 bases aligning to TRBD2. The J segment lost 2 bases and the V segment lost 3 bases, leaving 7 bases of the junction unmatched. The CDR3 contains 16 residues. Germline-derived CDR1 and CDR2 are KGHSH and LQKENI. The CDR3, as DNA: TGTGCCAGCTCACCCGGTACTAGCGGGAACGCCTACGAGCAGTACTTC. Its protein product is CASSPGTSGNAYEQYF.

This chain connects TRBV5-6 to TRBJ1-4, with 8 bases matching TRBD1. CDR3 length: 15 residues. Germline CDR1 reads SGHDT; CDR2 reads YYEEEE. V was pared by 1 base and J by 7 bases, with 6 bases of the junction left unmatched. The chain's CDR3 is CASSLYGQGVEKLFF. DNA of the CDR3: TGTGCCAGCAGCTTGTACGGACAGGGTGTTGAAAAACTGTTTTTT.

The chain employs TRBV6-5 and TRBJ1-2; 10 positions match TRBD1. The length of the CDR3 is 14 residues. The V and J ends lost 5 bases and 4 bases, in that order; junction bases with no gene match: 4. CDR1 and CDR2 from the germline V gene are MNHEY and SVGAGI. The CDR3, as DNA: TGTGCCAGCAGTCGGAGGACAGGGGGCTATGGCTACACCTTC. Translated, it gives CASSRRTGGYGYTF.

The CDR3 loop is CASSLSGAGRIYGYTF. The CDR3 DNA reads as TGTGCCAGCAGTTTATCTGGGGCCGGGAGGATTTATGGCTACACCTTC. This sequence joins TRBV28 and TRBJ1-2; weak D call: TRBD1 (5 bases). The CDR3 runs to 16 residues. The germline V gene has CDR1 MDHEN and CDR2 SYDVKM. Trimming took off 1 base at V and 5 bases at J, with 17 bases between the two ends.

The chain recombines TRBV7-8 with TRBJ2-3; 10 bases align to TRBD1. V shed 6 bases, J shed 2 bases, and the junction held 5 bases outside the gene matches. The CDR3 is 15 residues long. Germline lookup yields CDR1 SGHVS and CDR2 FQNEAQ. This CDR3 reads CASSEGTGVTDTQYF. The DNA for the CDR3 is TGTGCCAGCAGTGAGGGGACAGGGGTCACAGATACGCAGTATTTT.

J is TRBJ2-3 and V is TRBV29-1; D uncertain. V was trimmed by 6 bases and J by 4 bases, leaving 2 bases between them. Germline CDR1 and CDR2: SQVTM and ANQGSEA. CDR3 length equals 9 residues. This chain's CDR3 is CSVSDTQYF. The CDR3 bases are TGCAGCGTGTCAGATACGCAGTATTTT.

The V gene is TRBV9, the J gene TRBJ2-1; 8 nucleotides match TRBD2. Germline values: CDR1 SGDLS, CDR2 YYNGEE. The V gene end was trimmed by 1 base and the J gene end by 4 bases; junction bases not matched to a gene: 7. The CDR3 has 16 residues. For the CDR3, the DNA is TGTGCCAGCAGCGTATCTGCGGGGGGCTTTTACAATGAGCAGTTCTTC. Residues: CASSVSAGGFYNEQFF.

V usage is TRBV4-3 and J usage is TRBJ1-1; tentative D call: TRBD1 (5 bases). The germline gives CDR1 LGHNA, CDR2 YSLEER. CDR3 length: 14 amino acids. Trimming pared 1 base from V and 2 bases from J, leaving 8 bases between. In nucleotides, the CDR3 is TGCGCCAGCAGCCAAGGGACAACCAACACTGAAGCTTTCTTT. Translated, it gives CASSQGTTNTEAFF.

The chain links TRBV7-9 to TRBJ2-3; D is unclear. The germline gives CDR1 SEHNR, CDR2 FQNEAQ (reference sequence). This CDR3 is 14 amino acids long. Trimming shortened V by 2 bases and J by 0 bases, and 6 bases separated the two germline ends. The CDR3 sequence is CASSLSTSTDTQYF. DNA of the CDR3: TGTGCCAGCAGCTTATCGACTAGCACAGATACGCAGTATTTT.

The CDR3 DNA follows: TGCGCCAGCAGCCAAGAACGGGGCACAGATACGCAGTATTTT. It translates to CASSQERGTDTQYF. This chain uses TRBV4-1 with TRBJ2-3, with unresolved D. Germline V gene lookup returns CDR1 MGHRA and CDR2 YSYEKL. Trimming took off 0 bases at V and 1 base at J, with 5 bases between the two ends. This CDR3 contains 14 residues.

The J gene is TRBJ2-7, the V gene TRBV6-1; TRBD1 agrees at 7 bases. The J segment lost 7 bases and the V segment lost 4 bases, leaving 16 bases of the junction unmatched. The CDR3 contains 16 residues. Per germline, CDR1 MNHNS and CDR2 SASEGT. The CDR3 region is CASSGRTGLSLREQYF. CDR3 DNA: TGTGCCAGCAGTGGTAGGACAGGCCTCTCTCTACGAGAGCAGTACTTC.

About this clone: The missing conserved phenylalanine or tryptophan at the end of this CDR3 makes a read error likely. This chain connects TRBV7-2 to TRBJ1-5; D remains ambiguous. The CDR3 has 15 amino acids. Trimming took off 1 base at V and 5 bases at J, with 12 bases between the two ends. CDR1 is SGHTA, CDR2 FQGNSA, per germline. For the CDR3, the DNA is TGTGCCAGCAGCTTAGGGGCGGGGAACTATCAGCCCCAGCATCTT. Translated: CASSLGAGNYQPQHL.

V and J are TRBV29-1 and TRBJ1-5; 10 bases are a match to TRBD1. V dropped 4 bases and J dropped 3; count of bases not matched to a gene: 6. The CDR3 sequence is 15 residues long. Looked up from germline, CDR1 is SQVTM and CDR2 is ANQGSEA. In DNA, the CDR3 is TGCAGCGTTGCCCAGGACAGGGGGTCCAATCAGCCCCAGCATTTT. Protein: CSVAQDRGSNQPQHF. Full variable domain (outside the CDR3, taken from reference TRBV29-1 and TRBJ1-5): SAVISQKPSRDICQRGTSLTIQCQVDSQVTMMFWYRQQPGQSLTLIATANQGSEATYESGFVIDKFPISRPNLTFSTLTVSNMSPEDSSIYLCSVAQDRGSNQPQHFGDGTRLSIL.

The J gene is TRBJ2-7, the V gene TRBV10-3; 10 positions agree with TRBD2. CDR1 and CDR2 from the germline V gene are ENHRY and SYGVKD. The CDR3 contains 13 residues. J lost 4 bases, V lost 10 bases, and 7 bases had no gene match. CDR3 sequence reads: CATLAGEVYEQYF. Written as DNA, the CDR3 is TGTGCCACCCTAGCGGGAGAGGTGTACGAGCAGTACTTC.

V gene TRBV5-6 combines with J gene TRBJ1-1; TRBD1 might be the D (6 bases). The V gene lost 6 bases and the J gene lost 1 base, with 16 bases spanning the gap. Per germline, CDR1 SGHDT and CDR2 YYEEEE. The CDR3 has 15 amino acids. The CDR3 bases are TGTGCCAGCACCAAAGAAGACAGGTGGAACACTGAAGCTTTCTTT. Its protein is CASTKEDRWNTEAFF.

DNA of the CDR3: TGCGCCAGCAGCCAATTGAGAGCCGAGGGTGGCTACACCTTC. Translated, it gives CASSQLRAEGGYTF. The chain joins TRBV4-3 to TRBJ1-2, with no clear D. The CDR3 spans 14 residues. Germline V gene lookup returns CDR1 LGHNA and CDR2 YSLEER. V dropped 2 bases and J dropped 7 bases, with 14 bases sitting between them.

The V and J genes are TRBV11-2 and TRBJ1-3; D is perhaps TRBD1 (5 bases). Trimming removed 10 bases from V and 0 bases from J, with 25 bases in between. In germline, CDR1 is SGHAT, CDR2 FQNNGV. The CDR3 is 18 residues long. The CDR3 loop is CATSAVRDGRYSGNTIYF. CDR3 DNA: TGTGCCACCTCAGCTGTCCGGGACGGACGATACTCTGGAAACACCATATATTTT.